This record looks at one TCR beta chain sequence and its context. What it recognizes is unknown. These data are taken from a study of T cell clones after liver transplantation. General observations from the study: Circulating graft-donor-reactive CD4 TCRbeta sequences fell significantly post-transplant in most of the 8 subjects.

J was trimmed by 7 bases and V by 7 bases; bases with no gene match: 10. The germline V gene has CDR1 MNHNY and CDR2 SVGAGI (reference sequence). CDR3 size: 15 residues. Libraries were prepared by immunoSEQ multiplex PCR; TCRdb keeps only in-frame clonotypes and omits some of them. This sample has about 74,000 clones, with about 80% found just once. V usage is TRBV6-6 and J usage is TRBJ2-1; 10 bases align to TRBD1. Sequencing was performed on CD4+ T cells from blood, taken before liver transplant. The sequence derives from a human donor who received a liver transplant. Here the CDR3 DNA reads TGTGCCAGCACTCCGACGGGGACAGGGGATAATGAGCAGTTCTTC. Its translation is CASTPTGTGDNEQFF.